The present T cell receptor beta chain was sequenced within a study of regulatory T cells in long-lasting Graves disease. The time point was: persistent/refractory GD, antithyroid drugs over 5 years with positive TRAb. PBMC-extracted RNA yielded the TCR library. The V and J ends lost 3 bases and 4 bases respectively, with 13 bases between them. The CDR3 runs 16 residues. Germline V CDR1 and CDR2: SEHNR, FQNEAQ (reference sequence). This clonotype turned up a few times. CDR3 regions were amplified by Arm-PCR using iRepertoire HTBI primers to build TCR beta libraries. One entry per CDR3 protein, called by TCRdb with MiXCR from the multiplex PCR reads. The sample holds roughly 500,000 distinct CDR3 sequences, around 20% seen once.

The sequencing used peripheral blood mononuclear cells (PBMCs), collected when the disease was refractory, from a patient treated with antithyroid drugs. This chain links TRBV7-9 with TRBJ2-6, with D unresolved. The origin of this receptor is a female donor with Graves disease. The DNA for the CDR3 is TGTGCCAGCAGCTTCGAAATCTGGGGAGGGGCCAACGTCCTGACTTTC. Translation gives CASSFEIWGGANVLTF.